The 2 T cell receptor beta chains in this list originate from one sample, sequenced in a study of shared clonotypes between healthy human individuals. This table comes from immunoSEQ multiplex PCR, and its TCRdb copy is limited to in-frame clones, with some not included. The sample lists 2,500,000 or so clones; over 85% were seen once. Sequencing was carried out using naive CD4+ T cells from PBMCs. The sample's subset: CD45RA+ positively selected. These receptors came from a man between 18 and 29 years old in good health. Some clones in this sample may be carry-over from other donors' samples.

This clone was seen just once. The V call is TRBV6-5, the J call TRBJ2-7; D gene unclear. The germline gives CDR1 MNHEY, CDR2 SVGAGI. Trimming took off 6 bases at V and 6 bases at J, with 15 bases between the two ends. The CDR3 extends over 13 amino acids. CDR3 region: CASSLTPNREQYF. In DNA, the CDR3 is TGTGCCAGCAGCCTTACACCCAACCGCGAGCAGTACTTC.

The V call is TRBV4-2, the J call TRBJ1-4; D perhaps matches TRBD1 (5 bases). This CDR3 spans 16 amino acids. V was clipped by 3 bases and J by 8 bases, with 19 bases between them. Germline V CDR1 and CDR2: LGHNA, YNFKEQ. The CDR3 sequence: CASSQSGAAGAEKLFF. The CDR3 DNA reads TGTGCCAGCAGCCAGAGTGGGGCCGCAGGTGCGGAAAAACTGTTTTTT.